This T cell receptor (beta chain) originates from a study of blood T cell repertoires in COVID-19. Study-level information: T cells, B-cell-depleted T cells, or PBMCs provided the cDNA or gDNA that served as material.

V lost 2 bases to trimming and J lost 1 base, with 17 bases between them. Germline V lookup: CDR1 SGHRS, CDR2 YFSETQ. This CDR3 has 17 amino acids. Source study methods: The assay estimated nucleated cells by amplifying reference gene primers. Produced via immunoSEQ multiplex PCR; TCRdb's table is partial and in-frame only. The V and J calls and clone size were taken over from that table, and D and trimming were inferred from the DNA. The sample holds approximately 100,000 clones, 80% to 95% seen once. The sequence was collected from a man aged 50 to 60 with active COVID-19. This chain links TRBV5-1 with TRBJ2-3, with a possible D match to TRBD2 (7 bases). Sequencing was carried out using peripheral blood. CDR3 residues: CASSLGGGVSGTDTQYF. In DNA, the CDR3 is TGCGCCAGCAGCTTAGGGGGAGGGGTGTCCGGCACAGATACGCAGTATTTT.